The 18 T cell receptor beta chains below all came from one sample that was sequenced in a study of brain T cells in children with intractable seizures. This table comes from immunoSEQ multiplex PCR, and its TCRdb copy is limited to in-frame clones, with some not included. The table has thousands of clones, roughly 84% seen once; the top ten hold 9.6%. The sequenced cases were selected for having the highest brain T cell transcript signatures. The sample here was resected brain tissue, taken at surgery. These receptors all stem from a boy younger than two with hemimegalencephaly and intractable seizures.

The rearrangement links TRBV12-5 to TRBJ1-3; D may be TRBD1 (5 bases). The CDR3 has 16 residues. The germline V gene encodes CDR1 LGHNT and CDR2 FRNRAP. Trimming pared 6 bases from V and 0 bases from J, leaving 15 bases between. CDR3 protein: CASGPLQANSGNTIYF. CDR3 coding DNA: TGTGCTAGTGGCCCTCTACAGGCCAACTCTGGAAACACCATATATTTT.

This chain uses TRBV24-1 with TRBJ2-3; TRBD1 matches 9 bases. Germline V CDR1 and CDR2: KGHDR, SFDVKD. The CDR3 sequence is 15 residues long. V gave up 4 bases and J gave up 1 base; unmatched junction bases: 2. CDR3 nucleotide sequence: TGTGCCACCAGTGAACGGACAGGGGGCACAGATACGCAGTATTTT. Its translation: CATSERTGGTDTQYF.

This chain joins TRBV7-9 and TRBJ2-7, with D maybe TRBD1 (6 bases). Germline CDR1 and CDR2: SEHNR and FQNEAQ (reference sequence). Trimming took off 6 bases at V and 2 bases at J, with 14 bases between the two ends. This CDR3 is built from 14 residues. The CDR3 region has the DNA TGTGCCAGCAGACCAGACAGGCCGACCTACGAGCAGTACTTC. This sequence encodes CASRPDRPTYEQYF.

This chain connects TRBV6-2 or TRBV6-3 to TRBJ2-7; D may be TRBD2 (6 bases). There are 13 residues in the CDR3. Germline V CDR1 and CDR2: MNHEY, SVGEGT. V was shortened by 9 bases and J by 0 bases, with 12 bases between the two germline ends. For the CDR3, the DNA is TGTGCCAGTAGTAGCGGAAACTCCTACGAGCAGTACTTC. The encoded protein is CASSSGNSYEQYF.

CDR3 DNA sequence: TGTGCCAGTGGCAGCGGAAATGAAAAACTGTTTTTT. Protein: CASGSGNEKLFF. The V gene is TRBV19, the J gene TRBJ1-4, with D unresolved. Trimming stripped 8 bases from V and 5 bases from J, with 9 bases between. The CDR3 has 12 residues. Per germline, CDR1 LNHDA and CDR2 SQIVND (reference sequence).

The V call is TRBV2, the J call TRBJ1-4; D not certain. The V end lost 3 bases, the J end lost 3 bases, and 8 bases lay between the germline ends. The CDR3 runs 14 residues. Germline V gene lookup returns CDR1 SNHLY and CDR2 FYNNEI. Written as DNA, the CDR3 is TGTGCCAGCAGTGATAGCGGGTCTAATGAAAAACTGTTTTTT. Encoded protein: CASSDSGSNEKLFF.

The CDR3 DNA reads as TGCAGCGTTGCGGGGGGTCCTTACAATGAGCAGTTCTTC. As protein: CSVAGGPYNEQFF. The chain couples TRBV29-1 to TRBJ2-1, with TRBD2 identical over 7 bases. Per the germline V gene, CDR1 is SQVTM and CDR2 is ANQGSEA. J gave up 4 bases and V 4 bases, and 4 bases lay outside the gene matches. The CDR3 loop spans 13 amino acids.

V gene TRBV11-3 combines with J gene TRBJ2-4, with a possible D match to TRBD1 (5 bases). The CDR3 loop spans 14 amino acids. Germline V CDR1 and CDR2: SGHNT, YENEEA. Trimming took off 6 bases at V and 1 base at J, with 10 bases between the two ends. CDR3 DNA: TGTGCCAGCAGTCCAGGGTGGGCCAAAAACATTCAGTACTTC. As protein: CASSPGWAKNIQYF.

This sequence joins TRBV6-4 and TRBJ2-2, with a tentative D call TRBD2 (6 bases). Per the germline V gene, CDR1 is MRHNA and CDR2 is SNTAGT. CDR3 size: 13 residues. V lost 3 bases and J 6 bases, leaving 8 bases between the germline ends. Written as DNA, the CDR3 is TGTGCCAGCAGTGAGCGGGACCCCGGGGAGCTGTTTTTT. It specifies CASSERDPGELFF.

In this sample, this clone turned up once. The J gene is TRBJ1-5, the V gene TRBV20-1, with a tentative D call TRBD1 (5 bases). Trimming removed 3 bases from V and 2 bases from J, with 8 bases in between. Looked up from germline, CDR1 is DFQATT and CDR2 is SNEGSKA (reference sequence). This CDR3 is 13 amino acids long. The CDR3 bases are TGCAGTGCTAGTACAGGAGGCAATCAGCCCCAGCATTTT. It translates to CSASTGGNQPQHF.

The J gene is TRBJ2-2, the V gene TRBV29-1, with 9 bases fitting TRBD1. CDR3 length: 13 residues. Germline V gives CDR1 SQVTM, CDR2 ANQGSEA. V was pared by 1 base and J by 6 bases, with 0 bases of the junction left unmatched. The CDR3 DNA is TGCAGCGTTGAAGGACAGGGGGCCGGGGAGCTGTTTTTT. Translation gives CSVEGQGAGELFF.

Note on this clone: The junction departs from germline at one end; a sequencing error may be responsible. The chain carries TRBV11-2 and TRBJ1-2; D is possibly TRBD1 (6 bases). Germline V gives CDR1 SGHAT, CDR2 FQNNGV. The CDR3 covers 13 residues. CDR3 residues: CASQLGAATGFSF. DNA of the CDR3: TGTGCCAGCCAGCTGGGGGCCGCGACTGGCTTCAGCTTC.

CDR3 loop: CASSDTSGSYNEQFF. Written as DNA, the CDR3 is TGTGCCAGCAGTGACACTAGCGGGAGCTACAATGAGCAGTTCTTC. This sequence joins TRBV6-4 and TRBJ2-1; 11 nucleotides agree with TRBD2. Germline V lookup: CDR1 MRHNA, CDR2 SNTAGT. Germline trimming cut 2 bases from V and 3 bases from J; bases unmatched to any gene: 0. The CDR3 has 15 amino acids.

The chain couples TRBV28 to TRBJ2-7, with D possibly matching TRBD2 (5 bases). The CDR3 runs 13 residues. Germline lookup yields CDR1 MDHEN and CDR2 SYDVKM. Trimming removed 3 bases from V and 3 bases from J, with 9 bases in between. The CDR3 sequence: CASSLRVGYEQYF. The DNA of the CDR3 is TGTGCCAGCAGTTTGAGGGTTGGCTACGAGCAGTACTTC.

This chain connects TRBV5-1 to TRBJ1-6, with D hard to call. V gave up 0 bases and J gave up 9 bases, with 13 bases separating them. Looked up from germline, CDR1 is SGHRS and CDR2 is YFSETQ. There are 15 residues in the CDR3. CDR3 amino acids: CASSLAEDKSSPLHF. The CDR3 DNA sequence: TGCGCCAGCAGCTTGGCCGAGGATAAGAGTTCACCCCTCCACTTT.

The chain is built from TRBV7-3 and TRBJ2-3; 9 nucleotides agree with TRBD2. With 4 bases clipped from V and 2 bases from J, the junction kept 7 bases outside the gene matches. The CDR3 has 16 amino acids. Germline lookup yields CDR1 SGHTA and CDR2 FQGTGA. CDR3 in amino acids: CASSSGTSRDTDTQYF. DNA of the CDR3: TGTGCCAGCAGCTCAGGGACTAGCCGTGACACAGATACGCAGTATTTT.

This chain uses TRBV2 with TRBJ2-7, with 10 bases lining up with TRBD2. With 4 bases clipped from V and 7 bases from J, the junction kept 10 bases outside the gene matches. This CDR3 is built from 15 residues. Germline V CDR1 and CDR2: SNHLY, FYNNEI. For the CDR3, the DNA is TGTGCCAGCAGTGCCCCAGCGGGAGGGCGGTGGGAGCAGTACTTC. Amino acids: CASSAPAGGRWEQYF.

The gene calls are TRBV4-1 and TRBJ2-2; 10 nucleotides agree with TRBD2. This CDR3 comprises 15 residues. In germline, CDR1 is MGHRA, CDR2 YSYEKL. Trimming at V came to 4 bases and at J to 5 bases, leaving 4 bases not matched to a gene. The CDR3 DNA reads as TGCGCCAGCAGCCGAGCGGGAGGGGGAACCGGGGAGCTGTTTTTT. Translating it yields CASSRAGGGTGELFF.